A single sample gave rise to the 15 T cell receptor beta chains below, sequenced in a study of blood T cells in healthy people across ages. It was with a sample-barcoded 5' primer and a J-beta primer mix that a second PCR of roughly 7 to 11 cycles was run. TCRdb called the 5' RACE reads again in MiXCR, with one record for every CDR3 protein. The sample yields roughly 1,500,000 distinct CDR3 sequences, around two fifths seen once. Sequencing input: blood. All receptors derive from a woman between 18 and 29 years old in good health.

In DNA, the CDR3 is TGTGCCAGCAGCTTAGCTAGCGGGGCCAACTCCTACGAGCAGTACTTC. The encoded protein is CASSLASGANSYEQYF. The chain joins TRBV7-2 to TRBJ2-7, with 8 bases aligning to TRBD2. V lost 0 bases to trimming and J lost 0 bases; unmatched junction nucleotides: 4. CDR1 SGHTA and CDR2 FQGNSA come from the germline V gene. The CDR3 is made up of 16 amino acids.

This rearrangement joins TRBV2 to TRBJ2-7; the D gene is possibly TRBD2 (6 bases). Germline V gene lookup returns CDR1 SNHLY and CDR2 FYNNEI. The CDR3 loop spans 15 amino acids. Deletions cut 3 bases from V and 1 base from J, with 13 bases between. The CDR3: CASSEVGGGSYEQYF. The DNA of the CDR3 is TGTGCCAGCAGTGAGGTCGGGGGAGGATCCTACGAGCAGTACTTC.

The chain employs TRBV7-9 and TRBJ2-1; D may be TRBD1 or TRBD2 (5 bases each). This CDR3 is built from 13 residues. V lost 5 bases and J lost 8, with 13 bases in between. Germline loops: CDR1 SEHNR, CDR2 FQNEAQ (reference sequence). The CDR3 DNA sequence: TGTGCCAGCAGCACCGGGGCCAGCGATGAGCAGTTCTTC. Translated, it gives CASSTGASDEQFF.

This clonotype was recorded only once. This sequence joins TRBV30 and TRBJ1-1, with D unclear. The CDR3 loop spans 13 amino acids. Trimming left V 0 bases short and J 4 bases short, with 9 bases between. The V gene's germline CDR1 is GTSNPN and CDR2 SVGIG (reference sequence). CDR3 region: CAWSVGGSTEAFF. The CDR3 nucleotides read TGTGCCTGGAGTGTAGGAGGGTCCACTGAAGCTTTCTTT.

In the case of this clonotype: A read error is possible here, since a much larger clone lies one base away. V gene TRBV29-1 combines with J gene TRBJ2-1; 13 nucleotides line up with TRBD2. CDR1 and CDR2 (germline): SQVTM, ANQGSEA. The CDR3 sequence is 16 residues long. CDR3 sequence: CSVSRTSGRGYNEQLF. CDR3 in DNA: TGCAGCGTTTCCCGGACTAGCGGGAGAGGTTACAATGAGCAGCTCTTC.

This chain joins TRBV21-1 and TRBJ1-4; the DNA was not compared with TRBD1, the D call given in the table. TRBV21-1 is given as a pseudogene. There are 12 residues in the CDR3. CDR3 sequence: CGPGVTNEKLFF. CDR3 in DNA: TGTGGCCCAGGGGTAACTAATGAAAAACTGTTTTTT.

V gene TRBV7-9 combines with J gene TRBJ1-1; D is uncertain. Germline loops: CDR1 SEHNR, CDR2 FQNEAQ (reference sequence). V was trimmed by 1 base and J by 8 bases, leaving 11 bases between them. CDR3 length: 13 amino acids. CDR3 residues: CASSLVPVGEAFF. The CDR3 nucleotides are TGTGCCAGCAGCTTAGTACCCGTAGGGGAAGCTTTCTTT.

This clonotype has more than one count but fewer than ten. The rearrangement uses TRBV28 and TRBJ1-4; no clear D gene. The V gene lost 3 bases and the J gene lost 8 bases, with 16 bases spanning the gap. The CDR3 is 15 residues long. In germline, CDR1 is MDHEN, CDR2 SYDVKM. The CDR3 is CASSFAGGAGEKLFF. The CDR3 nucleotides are TGTGCCAGCAGTTTTGCGGGTGGAGCAGGCGAAAAACTGTTTTTT.

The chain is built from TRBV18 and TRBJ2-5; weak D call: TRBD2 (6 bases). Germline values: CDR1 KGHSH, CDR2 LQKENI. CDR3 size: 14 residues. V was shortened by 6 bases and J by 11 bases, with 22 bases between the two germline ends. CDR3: CASSSGAGTNEQYF. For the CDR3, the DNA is TGTGCCAGCTCCTCGGGAGCAGGGACCAATGAGCAGTACTTC.

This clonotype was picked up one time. Here the CDR3 reads CASRNRGYTEAFF. As DNA, the CDR3 is TGTGCCAGCAGAAACAGGGGATACACTGAAGCTTTCTTT. This sequence joins TRBV28 and TRBJ1-1; 7 bases are a match to TRBD1. V gave up 6 bases and J gave up 3 bases; unmatched junction bases: 4. The CDR3 is made up of 13 amino acids. Germline CDR1 and CDR2: MDHEN and SYDVKM.

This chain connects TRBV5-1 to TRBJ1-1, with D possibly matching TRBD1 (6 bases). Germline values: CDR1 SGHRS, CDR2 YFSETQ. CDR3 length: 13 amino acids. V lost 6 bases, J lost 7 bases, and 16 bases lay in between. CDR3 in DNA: TGCGCCAGCATCTACTCGGGACAATATGAAGCTTTCTTT. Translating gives CASIYSGQYEAFF. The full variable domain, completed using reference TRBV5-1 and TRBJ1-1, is KAGVTQTPRYLIKTRGQQVTLSCSPISGHRSVSWYQQTPGQGLQFLFEYFSETQRNKGNFPGRFSGRQFSNSRSEMNVSTLELGDSALYLCASIYSGQYEAFFGQGTRLTVV.

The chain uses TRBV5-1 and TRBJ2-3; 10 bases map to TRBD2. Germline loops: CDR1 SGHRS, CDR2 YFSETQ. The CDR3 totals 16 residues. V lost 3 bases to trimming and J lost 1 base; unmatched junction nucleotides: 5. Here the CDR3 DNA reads TGCGCCAGCAGCTCGCCCCTAGCGGGGGGCACAGATACGCAGTATTTT. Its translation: CASSSPLAGGTDTQYF.

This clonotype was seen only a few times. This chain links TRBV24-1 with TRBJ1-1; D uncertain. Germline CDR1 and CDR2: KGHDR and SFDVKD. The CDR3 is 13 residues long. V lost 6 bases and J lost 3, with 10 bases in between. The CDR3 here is CATSPGRDTEAFF. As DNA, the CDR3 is TGTGCCACCAGTCCCGGCCGGGACACTGAAGCTTTCTTT.

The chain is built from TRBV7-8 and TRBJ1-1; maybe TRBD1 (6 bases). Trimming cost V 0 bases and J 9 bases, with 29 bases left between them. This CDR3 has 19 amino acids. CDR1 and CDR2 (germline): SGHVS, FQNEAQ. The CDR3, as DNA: TGTGCCAGCAGCTTAGCGCACCTCCTAGCCGGGTCGGGGGCGATCAAAGCTTTCTTT. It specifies CASSLAHLLAGSGAIKAFF.

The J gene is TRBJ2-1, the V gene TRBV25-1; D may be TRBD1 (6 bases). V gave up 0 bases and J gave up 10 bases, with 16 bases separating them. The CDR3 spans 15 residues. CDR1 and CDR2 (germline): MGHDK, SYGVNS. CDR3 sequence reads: CASSEYARGDDEQFF. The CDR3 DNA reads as TGTGCCAGCAGTGAATACGCCAGGGGTGACGACGAGCAGTTCTTC.